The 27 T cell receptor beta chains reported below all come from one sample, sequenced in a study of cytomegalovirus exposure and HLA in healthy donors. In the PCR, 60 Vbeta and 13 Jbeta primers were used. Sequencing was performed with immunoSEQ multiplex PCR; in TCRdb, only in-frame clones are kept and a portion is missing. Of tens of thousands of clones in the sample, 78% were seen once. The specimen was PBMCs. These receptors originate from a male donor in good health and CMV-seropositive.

The CDR3 DNA is TGTGCCAGCAGCTTACAGGGACAGGGCAGGTACGAGCAGTACTTC. Amino acids: CASSLQGQGRYEQYF. The gene calls are TRBV7-2 and TRBJ2-5, with TRBD1 identical over 9 bases. Gene TRBJ2-7 matches the end of the DNA better, so the J call may be wrong. CDR3 length: 15 amino acids. Per the germline V gene, CDR1 is SGHTA and CDR2 is FQGNSA.

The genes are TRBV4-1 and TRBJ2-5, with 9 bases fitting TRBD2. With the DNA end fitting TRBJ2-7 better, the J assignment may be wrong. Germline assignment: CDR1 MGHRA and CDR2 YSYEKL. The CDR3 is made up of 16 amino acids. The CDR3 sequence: CASSQDSDSGGYEQYF. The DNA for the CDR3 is TGCGCCAGCAGCCAAGATTCGGATAGCGGGGGCTACGAGCAGTACTTC.

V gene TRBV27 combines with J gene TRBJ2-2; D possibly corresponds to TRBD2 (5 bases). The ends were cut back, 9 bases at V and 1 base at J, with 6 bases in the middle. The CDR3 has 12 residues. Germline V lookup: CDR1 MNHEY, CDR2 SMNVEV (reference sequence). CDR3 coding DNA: TGTGCCAGTCGGGGGAACACCGGGGAGCTGTTTTTT. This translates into CASRGNTGELFF.

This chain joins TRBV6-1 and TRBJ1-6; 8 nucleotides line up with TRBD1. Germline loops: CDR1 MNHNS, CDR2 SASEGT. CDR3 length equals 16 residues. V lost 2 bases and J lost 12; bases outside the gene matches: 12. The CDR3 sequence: CASSEWAGGAFLPLHF. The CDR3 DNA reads TGTGCCAGCAGTGAATGGGCAGGGGGCGCGTTTTTACCCCTCCACTTT.

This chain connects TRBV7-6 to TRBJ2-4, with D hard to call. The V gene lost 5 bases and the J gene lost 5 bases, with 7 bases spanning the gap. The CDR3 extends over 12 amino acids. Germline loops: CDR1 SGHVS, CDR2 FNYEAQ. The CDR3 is CASSGSENIQYF. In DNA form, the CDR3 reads TGTGCCAGCAGCGGAAGCGAAAACATTCAGTACTTC.

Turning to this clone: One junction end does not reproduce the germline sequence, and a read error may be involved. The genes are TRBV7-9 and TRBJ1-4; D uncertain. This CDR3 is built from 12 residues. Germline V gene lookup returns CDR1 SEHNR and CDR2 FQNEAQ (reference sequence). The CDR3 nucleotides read TGTTCCAGCAGCCAAAGTCAGGTGCAACTGTTTTTT. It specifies CSSSQSQVQLFF.

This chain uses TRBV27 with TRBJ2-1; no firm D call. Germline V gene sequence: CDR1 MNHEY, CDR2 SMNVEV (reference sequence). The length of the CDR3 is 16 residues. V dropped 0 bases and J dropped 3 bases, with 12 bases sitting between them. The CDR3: CASSLSELDVYNEQFF. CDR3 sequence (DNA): TGTGCCAGCAGTTTATCGGAGCTAGATGTCTACAATGAGCAGTTCTTC.

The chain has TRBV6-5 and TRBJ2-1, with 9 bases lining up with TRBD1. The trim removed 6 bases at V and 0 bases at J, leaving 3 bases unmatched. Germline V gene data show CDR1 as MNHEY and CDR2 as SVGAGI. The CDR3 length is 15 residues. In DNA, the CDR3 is TGTGCCAGCAGAAAGGACAGGGGCTCCTACAATGAGCAGTTCTTC. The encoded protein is CASRKDRGSYNEQFF.

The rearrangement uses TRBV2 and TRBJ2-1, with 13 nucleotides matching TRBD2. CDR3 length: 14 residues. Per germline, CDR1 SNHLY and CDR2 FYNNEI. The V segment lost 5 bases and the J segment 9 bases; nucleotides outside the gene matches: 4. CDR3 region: CASSPTSGRFEQFF. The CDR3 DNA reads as TGTGCCAGCAGTCCGACTAGCGGGAGGTTTGAGCAGTTCTTC.

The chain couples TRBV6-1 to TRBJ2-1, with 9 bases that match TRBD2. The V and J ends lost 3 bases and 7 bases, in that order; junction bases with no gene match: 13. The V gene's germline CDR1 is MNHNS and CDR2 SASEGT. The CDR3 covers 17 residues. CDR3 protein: CASSDYRREGRINEQFF. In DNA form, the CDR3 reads TGTGCCAGCAGTGACTATAGGCGGGAGGGCCGTATTAATGAGCAGTTCTTC.

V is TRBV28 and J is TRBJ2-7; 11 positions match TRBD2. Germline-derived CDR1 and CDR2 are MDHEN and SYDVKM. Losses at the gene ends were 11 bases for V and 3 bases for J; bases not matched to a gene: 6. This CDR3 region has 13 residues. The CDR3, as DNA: TGTGCCGGCCAACTAGCGGGAGACTACGAGCAGTACTTC. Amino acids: CAGQLAGDYEQYF.

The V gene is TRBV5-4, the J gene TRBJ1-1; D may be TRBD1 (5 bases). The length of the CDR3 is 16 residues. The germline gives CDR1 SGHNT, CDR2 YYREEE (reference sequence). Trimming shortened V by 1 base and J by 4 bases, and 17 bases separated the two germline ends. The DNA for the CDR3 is TGTGCCAGCAGCTTGCCTGGGGCCTCTATCGTCACTGAAGCTTTCTTT. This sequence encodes CASSLPGASIVTEAFF.

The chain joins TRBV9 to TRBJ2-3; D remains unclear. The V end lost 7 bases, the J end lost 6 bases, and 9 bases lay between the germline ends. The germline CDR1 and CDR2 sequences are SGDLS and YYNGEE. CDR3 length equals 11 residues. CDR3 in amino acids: CASGLTDTQYF. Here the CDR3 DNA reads TGTGCCAGCGGGCTCACCGATACGCAGTATTTT.

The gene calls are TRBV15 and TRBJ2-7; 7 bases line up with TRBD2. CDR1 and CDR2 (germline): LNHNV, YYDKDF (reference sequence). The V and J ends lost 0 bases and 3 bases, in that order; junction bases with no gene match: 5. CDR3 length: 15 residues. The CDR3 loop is CATSREGGADYEQYF. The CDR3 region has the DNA TGTGCCACCAGCAGAGAGGGAGGGGCGGACTACGAGCAGTACTTC. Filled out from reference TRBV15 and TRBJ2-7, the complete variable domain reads DAMVIQNPRYQVTQFGKPVTLSCSQTLNHNVMYWYQQKSSQAPKLLFHYYDKDFNNEADTPDNFQSRRPNTSFCFLDIRSPGLGDTAMYLCATSREGGADYEQYFGPGTRLTVT.

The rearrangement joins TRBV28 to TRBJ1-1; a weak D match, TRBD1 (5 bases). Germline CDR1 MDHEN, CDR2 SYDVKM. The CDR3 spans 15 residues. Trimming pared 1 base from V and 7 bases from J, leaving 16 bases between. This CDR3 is CASSLLGDSHFEAFF. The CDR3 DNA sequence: TGTGCCAGCAGTTTATTGGGCGACAGTCATTTTGAAGCTTTCTTT.

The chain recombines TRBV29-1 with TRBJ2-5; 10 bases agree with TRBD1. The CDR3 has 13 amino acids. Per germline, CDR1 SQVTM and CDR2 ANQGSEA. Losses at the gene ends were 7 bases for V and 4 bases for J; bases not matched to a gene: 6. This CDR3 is CSAVDRGRETQYF. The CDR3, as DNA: TGCAGCGCTGTCGACAGGGGGCGAGAGACCCAGTACTTC.

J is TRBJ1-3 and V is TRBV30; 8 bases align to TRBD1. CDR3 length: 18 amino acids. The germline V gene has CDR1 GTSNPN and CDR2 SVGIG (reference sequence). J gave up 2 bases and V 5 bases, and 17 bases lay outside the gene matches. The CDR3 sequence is CAWGSGTGNFEAGNTIYF. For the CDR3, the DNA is TGTGCCTGGGGGTCCGGGACAGGCAATTTCGAAGCTGGAAACACCATATATTTT.

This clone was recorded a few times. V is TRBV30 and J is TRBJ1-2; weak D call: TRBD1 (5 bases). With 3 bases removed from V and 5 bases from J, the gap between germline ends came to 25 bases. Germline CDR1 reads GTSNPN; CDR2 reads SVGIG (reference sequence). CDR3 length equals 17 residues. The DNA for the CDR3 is TGTGCCTGGAGCGCAGGTGTGGGAATTGGGGCCGATTATGGCTACACCTTC. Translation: CAWSAGVGIGADYGYTF.

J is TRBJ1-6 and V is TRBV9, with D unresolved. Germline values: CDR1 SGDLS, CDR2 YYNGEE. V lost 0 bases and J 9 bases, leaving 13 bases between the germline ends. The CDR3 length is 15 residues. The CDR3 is CASSVGSSVSSPLHF. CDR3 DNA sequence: TGTGCCAGCAGCGTAGGAAGCAGCGTATCTTCACCCCTCCACTTT. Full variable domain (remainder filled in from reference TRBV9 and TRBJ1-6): DSGVTQTPKHLITATGQRVTLRCSPRSGDLSVYWYQQSLDQGLQFLIQYYNGEERAKGNILERFSAQQFPDLHSELNLSSLELGDSALYFCASSVGSSVSSPLHFGNGTRLTVT.

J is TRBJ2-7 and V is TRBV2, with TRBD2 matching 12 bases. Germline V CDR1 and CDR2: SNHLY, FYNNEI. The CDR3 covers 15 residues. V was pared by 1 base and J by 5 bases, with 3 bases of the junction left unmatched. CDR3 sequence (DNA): TGTGCCAGCAGTGAAGGGACTAGCGGGATCCACGAGCAGTACTTC. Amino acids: CASSEGTSGIHEQYF.

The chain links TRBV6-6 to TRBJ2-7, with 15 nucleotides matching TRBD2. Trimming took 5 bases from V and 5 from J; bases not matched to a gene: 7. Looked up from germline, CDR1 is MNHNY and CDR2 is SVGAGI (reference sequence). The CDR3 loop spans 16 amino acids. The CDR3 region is CASSPRTSGRADEQYF. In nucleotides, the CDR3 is TGTGCCAGCAGTCCGCGGACTAGCGGGAGGGCCGACGAGCAGTACTTC.

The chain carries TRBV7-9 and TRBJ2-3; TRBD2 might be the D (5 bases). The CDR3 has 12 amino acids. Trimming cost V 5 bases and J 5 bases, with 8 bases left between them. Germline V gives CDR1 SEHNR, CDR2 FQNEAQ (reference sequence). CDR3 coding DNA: TGTGCCAGCAGCGGCGGGTTAGATACGCAGTATTTT. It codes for CASSGGLDTQYF.

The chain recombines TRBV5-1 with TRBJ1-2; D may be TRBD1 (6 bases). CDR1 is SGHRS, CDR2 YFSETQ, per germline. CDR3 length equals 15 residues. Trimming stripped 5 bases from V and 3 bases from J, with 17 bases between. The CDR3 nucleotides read TGCGCCAGCAGGGCTACCCGGGACACCCACTATGGCTACACCTTC. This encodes CASRATRDTHYGYTF.

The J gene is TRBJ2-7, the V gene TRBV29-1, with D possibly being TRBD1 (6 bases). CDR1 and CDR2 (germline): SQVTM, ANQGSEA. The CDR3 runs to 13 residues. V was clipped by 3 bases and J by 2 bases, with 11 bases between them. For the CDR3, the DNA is TGCAGCGTTGAGGGCCGGACAGCCTACGAGCAGTACTTC. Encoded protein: CSVEGRTAYEQYF.

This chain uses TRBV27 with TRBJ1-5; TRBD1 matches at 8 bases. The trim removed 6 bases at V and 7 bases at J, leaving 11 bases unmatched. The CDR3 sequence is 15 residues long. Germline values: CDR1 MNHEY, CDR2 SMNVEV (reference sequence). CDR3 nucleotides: TGTGCCAGCAGCGACGGACAGGGATGGGGGCAGCCCCAGCATTTT. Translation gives CASSDGQGWGQPQHF.

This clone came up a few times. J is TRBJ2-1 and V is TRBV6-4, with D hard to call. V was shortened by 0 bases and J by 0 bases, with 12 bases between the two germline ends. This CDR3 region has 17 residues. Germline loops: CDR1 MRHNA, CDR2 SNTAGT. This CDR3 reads CASSDSAGLSSYNEQFF. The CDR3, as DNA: TGTGCCAGCAGTGACTCTGCAGGCCTAAGCTCCTACAATGAGCAGTTCTTC.

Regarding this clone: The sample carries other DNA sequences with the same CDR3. The CDR3 protein is CASSSQGAYEQYF. CDR3 coding DNA: TGTGCCAGCAGTTCCCAGGGGGCGTACGAGCAGTACTTC. The rearrangement links TRBV28 to TRBJ2-7; 8 bases match TRBD1. The V gene end was trimmed by 4 bases and the J gene end by 4 bases; junction bases not matched to a gene: 3. Germline V gene data show CDR1 as MDHEN and CDR2 as SYDVKM. The CDR3 length is 13 residues.